One and the same sample provided the 10 T cell receptor beta chains below, sequenced in a study of CD8 T cells in Susac syndrome. Random-hexamer reverse transcription was applied to roughly 0.5 to 1 ug RNA. From the immunoSEQ multiplex PCR reads, TCRdb called clonotypes with MiXCR, one entry per CDR3 protein. The sample holds roughly 86,000 distinct CDR3 sequences, 95% to 96% seen once. Sequencing used CD8+ T cells from PBMCs. The receptors stem from a human donor with Susac syndrome.

V gene TRBV6-5 combines with J gene TRBJ1-1; D call uncertain. The germline gives CDR1 MNHEY, CDR2 SVGAGI. The CDR3 totals 13 residues. Trimming shortened V by 6 bases and J by 1 base, and 9 bases separated the two germline ends. CDR3 sequence: CASRVTRNTEAFF. CDR3 nucleotide sequence: TGTGCCAGCAGGGTGACAAGGAACACTGAAGCTTTCTTT.

The V gene is TRBV6-6, the J gene TRBJ2-1, with D tentatively TRBD1 (5 bases). Germline V gene data show CDR1 as MNHNY and CDR2 as SVGAGI (reference sequence). Trimming took 2 bases from V and 10 from J, leaving 6 bases between them. This CDR3 comprises 11 residues. Here the CDR3 DNA reads TGTGCCAGCAGTTACAAGGGGGAGCAGTTCTTC. Translating it yields CASSYKGEQFF.

This chain uses TRBV6-2 or TRBV6-3 with TRBJ2-5; D is unclear. This CDR3 has 14 residues. CDR1 and CDR2 (germline): MNHEY, SVGEGT. Trimming left V 2 bases short and J 4 bases short, with 11 bases between. This CDR3 reads CASSYPGRGETQYF. CDR3 bases: TGTGCCAGCAGTTACCCAGGTCGAGGAGAGACCCAGTACTTC.

This chain connects TRBV30 to TRBJ2-2; perhaps D is TRBD1 or TRBD2 (5 bases each). Per germline, CDR1 GTSNPN and CDR2 SVGIG (reference sequence). The length of the CDR3 is 14 residues. V was cut by 2 bases and J by 4 bases, with 11 bases left in between. The CDR3 sequence is CAWSWTGRTGELFF. The DNA for the CDR3 is TGTGCCTGGAGTTGGACGGGGCGCACCGGGGAGCTGTTTTTT. Full variable domain (rest looked up from reference TRBV30 and TRBJ2-2): SQTIHQWPATLVQPVGSPLSLECTVEGTSNPNLYWYRQAAGRGLQLLFYSVGIGQISSEVPQNLSASRPQDRQFILSSKKLLLSDSGFYLCAWSWTGRTGELFFGEGSRLTVL.

Here the CDR3 reads CAWRSGGFVPYEQYF. The CDR3 DNA reads TGTGCCTGGAGGTCGGGAGGGTTCGTACCCTACGAGCAGTACTTC. This sequence joins TRBV30 and TRBJ2-7; 8 nucleotides align to TRBD2. Germline CDR1 and CDR2: GTSNPN and SVGIG (reference sequence). This CDR3 is 15 amino acids long. The V gene end was trimmed by 3 bases and the J gene end by 2 bases; junction bases not matched to a gene: 9.

The V call is TRBV18, the J call TRBJ2-5; 7 bases match TRBD2. The CDR3 is 16 amino acids. Trimming cost V 2 bases and J 4 bases; bases outside gene matches: 10. Germline CDR1 reads KGHSH; CDR2 reads LQKENI. CDR3 coding DNA: TGTGCCAGCTCACCAAAGGGGTTCGCTAGCGGAGAGACCCAGTACTTC. Its protein is CASSPKGFASGETQYF. Combining the CDR3 with reference TRBV18 and TRBJ2-5 gives the whole variable domain NAGVMQNPRHLVRRRGQEARLRCSPMKGHSHVYWYRQLPEEGLKFMVYLQKENIIDESGMPKERFSAEFPKEGPSILRIQQVVRGDSAAYFCASSPKGFASGETQYFGPGTRLLVL.

The chain carries TRBV4-3 and TRBJ2-1; tentative D call: TRBD2 (7 bases). Germline V gene data show CDR1 as LGHNA and CDR2 as YSLEER. With 2 bases removed from V and 1 base from J, the gap between germline ends came to 15 bases. This CDR3 spans 17 amino acids. The CDR3 DNA reads as TGCGCCAGCAGCCAATCGGGCGGGGGCCAATCCTACAATGAGCAGTTCTTC. Encoded protein: CASSQSGGGQSYNEQFF.

The chain combines TRBV5-4 with TRBJ2-1, with TRBD2 matching 8 bases. CDR1 and CDR2 from the germline V gene are SGHNT and YYREEE (reference sequence). This CDR3 is built from 15 residues. V lost 3 bases and J lost 8; bases outside the gene matches: 10. Written as DNA, the CDR3 is TGTGCCAGCAGCTATTTCGGGGGGGCTAGGGATGAGCAGTTCTTC. It encodes CASSYFGGARDEQFF.

The chain uses TRBV18 and TRBJ1-2; D call uncertain. The germline gives CDR1 KGHSH, CDR2 LQKENI. The CDR3 has 14 amino acids. Trimming removed 4 bases at V and 5 bases at J, with 14 bases between. In nucleotides, the CDR3 is TGTGCCAGCTCACTCCGCGAGGAGGGTTATGGCTACACCTTC. Its protein product is CASSLREEGYGYTF.

The chain couples TRBV20-1 to TRBJ1-5, with 7 nucleotides matching TRBD1. Trimming at V came to 3 bases and at J to 3 bases, leaving 5 bases not matched to a gene. Per germline, CDR1 DFQATT and CDR2 SNEGSKA (reference sequence). CDR3 size: 14 residues. Here the CDR3 reads CSARGGQPNQPQHF. DNA for the CDR3: TGCAGTGCTAGGGGGGGACAGCCCAATCAGCCCCAGCATTTT.